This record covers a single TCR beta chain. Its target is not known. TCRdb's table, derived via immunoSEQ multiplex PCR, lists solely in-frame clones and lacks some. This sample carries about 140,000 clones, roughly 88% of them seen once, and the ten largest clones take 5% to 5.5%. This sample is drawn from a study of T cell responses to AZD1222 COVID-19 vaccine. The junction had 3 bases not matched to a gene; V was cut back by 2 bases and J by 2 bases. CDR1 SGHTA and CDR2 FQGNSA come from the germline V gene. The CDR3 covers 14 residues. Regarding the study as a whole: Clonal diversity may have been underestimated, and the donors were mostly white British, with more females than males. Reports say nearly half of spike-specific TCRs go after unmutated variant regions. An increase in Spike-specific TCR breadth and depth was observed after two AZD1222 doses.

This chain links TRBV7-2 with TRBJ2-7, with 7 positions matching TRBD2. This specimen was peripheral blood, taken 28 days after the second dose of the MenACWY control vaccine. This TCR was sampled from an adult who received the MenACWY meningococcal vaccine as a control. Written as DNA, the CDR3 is TGTGCCAGCAGCTTACACGCGGGAGCCTACGAGCAGTACTTC. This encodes CASSLHAGAYEQYF.